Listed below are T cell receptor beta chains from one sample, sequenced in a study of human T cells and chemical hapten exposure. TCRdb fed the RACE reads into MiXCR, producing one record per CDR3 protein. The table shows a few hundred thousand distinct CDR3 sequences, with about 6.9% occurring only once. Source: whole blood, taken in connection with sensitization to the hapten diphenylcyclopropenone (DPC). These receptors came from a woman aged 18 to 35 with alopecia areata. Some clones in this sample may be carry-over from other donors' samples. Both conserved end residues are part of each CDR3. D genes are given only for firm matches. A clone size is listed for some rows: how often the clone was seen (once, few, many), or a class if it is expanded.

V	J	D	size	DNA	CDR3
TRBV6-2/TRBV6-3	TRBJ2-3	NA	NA	TGTGCCAGCAGGGCGGACGCGTCAGATACGCAGTATTTT	CASRADASDTQYF
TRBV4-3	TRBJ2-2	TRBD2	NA	TGCGCCAGCAGGGAGGCGGGGGGAGAAACCGGGGAGCTGTTTTTT	CASREAGGETGELFF
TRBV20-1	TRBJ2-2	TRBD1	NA	TGCAGTGCTAGGTCTTCAGGGGGCTTCGGGGAGCTGTTTTTT	CSARSSGGFGELFF
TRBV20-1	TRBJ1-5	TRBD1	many	TGCAGTGCTGTGGCAGGGGGAGGCAATCAGCCCCAGCATTTT	CSAVAGGGNQPQHF
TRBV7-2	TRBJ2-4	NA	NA	TGTGCCAGCAGCCAATTGGGGGGTCTAAAAAACATTCAGTACTTC	CASSQLGGLKNIQYF
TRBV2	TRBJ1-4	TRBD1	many	TGTGCCAGCAGTGAAGAGGGGACAGGGGAGGAAAAACTGTTTTTT	CASSEEGTGEEKLFF
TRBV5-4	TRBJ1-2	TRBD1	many	TGTGCCAGCAACCTTTGGGGAGACAGGGCAACTTTTCGCTACACCTTC	CASNLWGDRATFRYTF
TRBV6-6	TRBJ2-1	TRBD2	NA	TGTGCCAGCAGTACCCGGGAGGGACTAGGCGGCAATGAGCAGTTCTTC	CASSTREGLGGNEQFF
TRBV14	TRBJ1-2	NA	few	TGTGCCAGCAGCGGGGCCCTCTATGGCTACACCTTC	CASSGALYGYTF
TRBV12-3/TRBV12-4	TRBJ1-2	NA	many	TGTGCCAGCAGTTTGGGCAGGGCTGGCTACACCTTC	CASSLGRAGYTF
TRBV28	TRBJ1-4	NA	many	TGTGCCAGCAGTTTCGGTAGCAGTAATGAAAAACTGTTTTTT	CASSFGSSNEKLFF
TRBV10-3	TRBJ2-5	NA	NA	TGTGCCATCAGTGAATCTACGTGGGTCAAGACCCAGTACTTC	CAISESTWVKTQYF
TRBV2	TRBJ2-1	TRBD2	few	TGTGCCAGCAGTCCTAGCGGGGGTGGCAATGAGCAGTTCTTC	CASSPSGGGNEQFF
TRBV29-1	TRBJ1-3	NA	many	TGCAGCGTTGAAGGGACAGCTGGAAACACCATATATTTT	CSVEGTAGNTIYF
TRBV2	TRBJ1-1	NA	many	TGTGCCAGCAGTGGGCAGGTGAACACTGAAGCTTTCTTT	CASSGQVNTEAFF
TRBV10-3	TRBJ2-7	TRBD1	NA	TGTGCCATCAGGAGACAGGGGTTAAACGAGCAGTACTTC	CAIRRQGLNEQYF
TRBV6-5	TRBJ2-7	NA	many	TGTGCCAGCAGAACAGACTCCTACGAGCAGTACTTC	CASRTDSYEQYF
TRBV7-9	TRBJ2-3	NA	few	TGTGCCAGCTCATTCCCGTCAGATACGCAGTATTTT	CASSFPSDTQYF
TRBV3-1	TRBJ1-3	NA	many	TGTGCCAGCAGCCAAGTTCGGGGCGCTCTCTCTGGAAACACCATATATTTT	CASSQVRGALSGNTIYF
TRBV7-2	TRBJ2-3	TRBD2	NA	TGTGCCAGCAGCTTCCAGCTAGCGGGGGGGCCGGATACGCAGTATTTT	CASSFQLAGGPDTQYF
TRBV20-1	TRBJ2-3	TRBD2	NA	TGCAGTGCTACCCTAAGCCCGGGACTAGCGGGGGCTGGGGATACGCAGTATTTT	CSATLSPGLAGAGDTQYF
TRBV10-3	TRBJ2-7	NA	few	TGTGCCATCAGTGGGGTCATCCTTTCCTACGAGCAGTACTTC	CAISGVILSYEQYF
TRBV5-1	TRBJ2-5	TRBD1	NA	TGCGCCAGCAGCTTGGTAGGGACAGACCAAGAGACCCAGTACTTC	CASSLVGTDQETQYF
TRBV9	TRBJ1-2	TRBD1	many	TGTGCCAGCAGCGTCGAGGGGACAGGGGGCTATGGCTACACCTTC	CASSVEGTGGYGYTF
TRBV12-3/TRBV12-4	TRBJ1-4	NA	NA	TGTGCCAGCAGACTAGACCTGGGAAAACTGTTTTTT	CASRLDLGKLFF
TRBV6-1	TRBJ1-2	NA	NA	TGTGCCAGCAGGGGTTCGCCTAACTATGGCTACACCTTC	CASRGSPNYGYTF
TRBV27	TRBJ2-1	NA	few	TGTGCCAGCAGTCTCATACCGGGCCAGGGTAGGGATGAGCAGTTCTTC	CASSLIPGQGRDEQFF
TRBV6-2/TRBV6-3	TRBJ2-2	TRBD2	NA	TGTGCCAGCTCGGGGGGGGAGGACACCGGGGAGCTGTTTTTT	CASSGGEDTGELFF